These 24 T cell receptor beta chains share one sample of origin, sequenced in a study of molecular identifiers for immune sequencing clone quantification. Using its own MiXCR run on the PCR reads, TCRdb lists one record per CDR3 protein. The data contain about 640,000 distinct CDR3 sequences, 15% to 20% of them singletons. Sequences were obtained from naive CD8+ T cells from blood, with Jurkat cell RNA spiked in. The subset was: FACS-sorted CD8+CD4-CCR7+CD45RA+ naive T cells. The source of these receptors is a human donor in good health. Some libraries in this study had Jurkat cell RNA spiked in.

This clonotype was observed a few times. The rearrangement links TRBV12-3 or TRBV12-4 to TRBJ1-2, with D uncertain. V lost 5 bases, J lost 5 bases, and 12 bases lay in between. The length of the CDR3 is 13 residues. Written as DNA, the CDR3 is TGTGCCAGCAGTATCGGACCGGGTTATGGCTACACCTTC. As protein: CASSIGPGYGYTF.

This clonotype was seen repeatedly, ten times or more. The chain is built from TRBV6-5 and TRBJ2-7; 12 bases line up with TRBD2. Germline V lookup: CDR1 MNHEY, CDR2 SVGAGI. V lost 2 bases, J lost 1 base, and 3 bases stayed unmatched. This CDR3 is 16 amino acids long. This CDR3 is CASSYTSGGLSYEQYF. CDR3 in DNA: TGTGCCAGCAGTTACACTAGCGGGGGGTTATCCTACGAGCAGTACTTC.

This clonotype was detected many times. V is TRBV6-5 and J is TRBJ2-1, with D tentatively TRBD2 (5 bases). This CDR3 comprises 14 residues. CDR1 MNHEY and CDR2 SVGAGI come from the germline V gene. Trimming left V 0 bases short and J 10 bases short, with 13 bases between. The CDR3 bases are TGTGCCAGCAGTTACTCTGCTAGCCGGTGGGAGCAGTTCTTC. Translating it yields CASSYSASRWEQFF.

This chain links TRBV25-1 with TRBJ1-6; TRBD1 might be the D (6 bases). CDR3 length: 17 amino acids. V lost 2 bases to trimming and J lost 10 bases, with 21 bases between them. Germline lookup yields CDR1 MGHDK and CDR2 SYGVNS. CDR3 sequence reads: CASSETGSPGVGSPLHF. CDR3 sequence (DNA): TGTGCCAGCAGTGAAACTGGGTCCCCAGGGGTTGGATCACCCCTCCACTTT.

Turning to this clonotype: A much larger clonotype is one base distant, so this may be a read error. This likely comes from a read error, as the CDR3 has no conserved phenylalanine or tryptophan at its end. The chain is built from TRBV11-2 and TRBJ2-3; possibly TRBD2 for D (6 bases). This CDR3 region has 18 residues. The V end was cut by 1 base, the J end by 2 bases, with 19 bases between. CDR1 SGHAT and CDR2 FQNNGV come from the germline V gene. CDR3 sequence reads: CASSLGFGLADFTDTQYS. The DNA for the CDR3 is TGTGCCAGCAGCTTAGGGTTCGGATTAGCGGACTTCACAGATACGCAGTATTCT.

This clonotype appeared a few times. The genes are TRBV4-1 and TRBJ2-2; TRBD2 matches 8 bases. The V gene end was trimmed by 1 base and the J gene end by 5 bases; junction bases not matched to a gene: 6. CDR1 and CDR2 (germline): MGHRA, YSYEKL. This CDR3 comprises 16 residues. CDR3 region: CASSQAAGGNTGELFF. DNA for the CDR3: TGCGCCAGCAGCCAAGCGGCGGGGGGAAATACCGGGGAGCTGTTTTTT.

This clonotype was detected ten times or more. V is TRBV7-9 and J is TRBJ1-5, with 9 nucleotides matching TRBD1. V lost 3 bases to trimming and J lost 2 bases; unmatched junction nucleotides: 5. CDR3 length: 16 amino acids. Germline V gene data show CDR1 as SEHNR and CDR2 as FQNEAQ (reference sequence). DNA for the CDR3: TGTGCCAGCAGCTTGGGGACAGGGAATGGCAATCAGCCCCAGCATTTT. Translation gives CASSLGTGNGNQPQHF.

This clonotype was seen a few times. The chain is built from TRBV15 and TRBJ2-7, with TRBD2 matching over 8 bases. CDR1 is LNHNV, CDR2 YYDKDF, per germline (reference sequence). CDR3 length: 17 residues. Trimming at V came to 0 bases and at J to 3 bases, leaving 10 bases not matched to a gene. The CDR3 protein is CATSRDRGAGVGYEQYF. The DNA of the CDR3 is TGTGCCACCAGCAGAGATCGGGGAGCGGGAGTAGGCTACGAGCAGTACTTC.

This clonotype was counted at least ten times. The V and J genes are TRBV7-2 and TRBJ1-5; D gene ambiguous. Trimming shortened V by 2 bases and J by 9 bases, and 17 bases separated the two germline ends. CDR3 length: 15 residues. In germline, CDR1 is SGHTA, CDR2 FQGNSA. This CDR3 reads CASSLLYSGQLPQHF. CDR3 DNA: TGTGCCAGCAGCTTATTGTATTCGGGCCAACTGCCCCAGCATTTT.

This clonotype was observed many times. V gene TRBV7-8 combines with J gene TRBJ2-5; D call uncertain. Trimming stripped 2 bases from V and 3 bases from J, with 7 bases between. Germline V gives CDR1 SGHVS, CDR2 FQNEAQ. The CDR3 covers 13 residues. CDR3 amino acids: CASSLWPEETQYF. CDR3 nucleotide sequence: TGTGCCAGCAGCTTATGGCCAGAAGAGACCCAGTACTTC.

This clonotype was recorded a few times. The genes are TRBV6-5 and TRBJ1-1; TRBD1 aligns across 7 bases. The CDR3 sequence is 15 residues long. Germline trimming cut 1 base from V and 4 bases from J; bases unmatched to any gene: 6. The germline CDR1 and CDR2 sequences are MNHEY and SVGAGI. The chain's CDR3 is CASSYLTGRGTEAFF. For the CDR3, the DNA is TGTGCCAGCAGTTACTTGACAGGGAGGGGCACTGAAGCTTTCTTT.

The chain employs TRBV18 and TRBJ1-6; D call uncertain. V was clipped by 3 bases and J by 0 bases, with 12 bases between them. The germline V gene encodes CDR1 KGHSH and CDR2 LQKENI. This CDR3 is 17 amino acids long. For the CDR3, the DNA is TGTGCCAGCTCACCCGGGGTGATGACCTCCTATAATTCACCCCTCCACTTT. Its translation is CASSPGVMTSYNSPLHF.

This clonotype was seen many times. This chain links TRBV29-1 with TRBJ2-5, with 9 nucleotides matching TRBD2. Germline CDR1 and CDR2: SQVTM and ANQGSEA. V gave up 4 bases and J gave up 0 bases; unmatched junction bases: 3. The CDR3 contains 14 residues. This CDR3 reads CSVGSGGYQETQYF. CDR3 in DNA: TGCAGCGTTGGCAGCGGGGGGTACCAAGAGACCCAGTACTTC.

Of note for this clonotype: A much more abundant neighbour one base away suggests this may be a read error. The CDR3 region is CASSSSGGVGTEAFF. CDR3 coding DNA: TGTGCCAGCAGCTCGAGCGGAGGTGTGGGGACTGAAGCTTTCTTT. The V call is TRBV9, the J call TRBJ1-1; the D is unclear. The length of the CDR3 is 15 residues. Germline lookup yields CDR1 SGDLS and CDR2 YYNGEE. V was pared by 4 bases and J by 5 bases, with 18 bases between.

This clonotype was observed a few times. Being one base from a much bigger clone, this may be a read error. CDR3 protein: CASSEFEQYF. The CDR3, as DNA: TGTGCCAGCAGTGAGTTCGAGCAGTACTTC. The V and J genes are TRBV2 and TRBJ2-7, with D unresolved. This CDR3 region has 10 residues. CDR1 and CDR2 from the germline V gene are SNHLY and FYNNEI. Trimming took off 3 bases at V and 6 bases at J, with 3 bases between the two ends.

The chain is built from TRBV7-9 and TRBJ2-2; no definite D call. CDR1 is SEHNR, CDR2 FQNEAQ, per germline (reference sequence). The CDR3 runs 16 residues. Trimming cost V 4 bases and J 6 bases, with 18 bases left between them. For the CDR3, the DNA is TGTGCCAGCAGCTCCATGGACCACCGGCTTGCCGGGGAGCTGTTTTTT. Residues: CASSSMDHRLAGELFF.

Only a few counts were recorded for this clonotype. The chain employs TRBV6-4 and TRBJ2-1; 14 positions match TRBD2. Germline V gene lookup returns CDR1 MRHNA and CDR2 SNTAGT. The CDR3 contains 17 residues. V was clipped by 5 bases and J by 6 bases; unmatched bases: 9. CDR3: CASSRSGTSGSVNEQFF. CDR3 sequence (DNA): TGTGCCAGCAGTAGATCCGGGACTAGCGGGAGTGTCAATGAGCAGTTCTTC.

This clonotype was found many times. The chain combines TRBV7-2 with TRBJ2-7; perhaps TRBD1 as D (6 bases). Germline V gives CDR1 SGHTA, CDR2 FQGNSA. This CDR3 comprises 15 residues. Deletions cut 2 bases from V and 3 bases from J, with 14 bases between. CDR3 residues: CASSLSGGGFYEQYF. The CDR3 DNA follows: TGTGCCAGCAGCTTATCTGGGGGCGGCTTCTACGAGCAGTACTTC.

This clonotype was seen at least ten times. The rearrangement uses TRBV3-1 and TRBJ1-5; no clear D. The V gene's germline CDR1 is LGHDT and CDR2 YNNKEL (reference sequence). V lost 0 bases and J 2 bases, leaving 14 bases between the germline ends. This CDR3 is 17 amino acids long. The CDR3 DNA follows: TGTGCCAGCAGCCAAGATCTTCTAGGCCAGGGCAATCAGCCCCAGCATTTT. It yields the protein CASSQDLLGQGNQPQHF.

V gene TRBV20-1 combines with J gene TRBJ2-1; no definite D call. The germline V and J ends were trimmed by 3 bases and 6 bases, with 18 bases remaining between them. CDR1 is DFQATT and CDR2 is SNEGSKA in the germline V gene (reference sequence). The CDR3 runs to 15 residues. In nucleotides, the CDR3 is TGCAGTGCTAGGGCGCCGGGCCTCCGGGCCAATGAGCAGTTCTTC. Translating it yields CSARAPGLRANEQFF.

Ten or more counts support this clonotype. The chain links TRBV5-1 to TRBJ2-2; 8 bases fit TRBD1. The trim removed 0 bases at V and 6 bases at J, leaving 7 bases unmatched. The CDR3 covers 16 residues. Germline loops: CDR1 SGHRS, CDR2 YFSETQ. CDR3: CASSLARDRSPGELFF. Written as DNA, the CDR3 is TGCGCCAGCAGCTTGGCGAGGGACAGGTCCCCCGGGGAGCTGTTTTTT.

Note on this clonotype: A much larger clone lies one base from this, so it may be a read error. J is TRBJ2-2 and V is TRBV30, with D unclear. V shed 2 bases and J shed 1 base, with 2 bases lying between them. The CDR3 contains 12 residues. CDR1 and CDR2 from the germline V gene are GTSNPN and SVGIG (reference sequence). Written as DNA, the CDR3 is TGTGCCTGGAGTATGAACACCGGGGAGCTGTTTTTT. Amino acids: CAWSMNTGELFF.

The table lists this clonotype with many counts. The chain joins TRBV20-1 to TRBJ1-5; D may be TRBD1 (5 bases). From germline, CDR1 is DFQATT and CDR2 SNEGSKA (reference sequence). Deletions cut 4 bases from V and 7 bases from J, with 14 bases between. The CDR3 has 13 residues. The CDR3 DNA is TGCAGTGCTATGGGACCCGAGACCCAGCCCCAGCATTTT. Its protein product is CSAMGPETQPQHF.

This chain connects TRBV4-3 to TRBJ2-1, with 9 nucleotides matching TRBD2. CDR1 is LGHNA, CDR2 YSLEER, per germline. The length of the CDR3 is 17 residues. V shed 0 bases, J shed 7 bases, and the junction held 10 bases outside the gene matches. In nucleotides, the CDR3 is TGCGCCAGCAGCCAAGATCGGGCGGGAGGGCCGTCAAATGAGCAGTTCTTC. Translation gives CASSQDRAGGPSNEQFF.